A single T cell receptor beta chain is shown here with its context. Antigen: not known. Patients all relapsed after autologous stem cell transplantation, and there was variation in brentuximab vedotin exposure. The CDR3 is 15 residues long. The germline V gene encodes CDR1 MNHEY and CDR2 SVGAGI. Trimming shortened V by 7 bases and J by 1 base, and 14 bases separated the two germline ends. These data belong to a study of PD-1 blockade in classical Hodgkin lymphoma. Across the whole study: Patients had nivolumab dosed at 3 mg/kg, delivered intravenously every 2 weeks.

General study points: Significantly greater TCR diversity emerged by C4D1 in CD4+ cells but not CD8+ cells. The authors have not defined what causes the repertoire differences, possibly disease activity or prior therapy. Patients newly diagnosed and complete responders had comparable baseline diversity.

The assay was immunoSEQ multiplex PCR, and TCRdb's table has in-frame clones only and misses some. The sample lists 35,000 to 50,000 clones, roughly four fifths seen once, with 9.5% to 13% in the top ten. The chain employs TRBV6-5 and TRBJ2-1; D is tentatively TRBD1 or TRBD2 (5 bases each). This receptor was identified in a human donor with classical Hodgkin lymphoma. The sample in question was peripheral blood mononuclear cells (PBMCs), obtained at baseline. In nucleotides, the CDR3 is TGTGCCAGCAAAACCGGGACCCCATCCTACAATGAGCAGTTCTTC. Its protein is CASKTGTPSYNEQFF.